This T cell receptor beta chain was sequenced in a study of OX40 agonist ivuxolimab in advanced cancers. On the study more broadly: With a range of roughly 20 to 80, age averaged approximately 54 years, and around 80% were male. The study, taken as a whole, reports: Among T cells, CD8+ cells averaged more expanded clones than CD4+ cells. Circulating CD4+ and CD8+ T cells showed clonal expansion by week 6 at 0.1 to 3.0 mg/kg.

Here immunoSEQ multiplex PCR was the method, and the copy in TCRdb shows in-frame clones only, minus some. The table includes around 100,000 clones, 89% detected once. Germline CDR1 and CDR2: LGHNA and YNFKEQ. Trimming removed 10 bases from V and 4 bases from J; junction bases left unmatched: 5. The CDR3 consists of 14 residues. In the case of this clone: What it binds is unknown.

The chain is built from TRBV4-2 and TRBJ2-3; the match to TRBD2 covers 13 bases. The receptor was isolated from an adult with an advanced solid tumor such as melanoma, head and neck, liver or kidney cancer. This sample comprised CD4+ or CD8+ T cells sorted from blood, obtained in a trial of the OX40 agonist ivuxolimab. The CDR3 is CATGLAGESDTQYF. The CDR3 nucleotides are TGTGCCACAGGACTAGCGGGGGAGTCAGATACGCAGTATTTT.